This T cell receptor beta chain was identified in a study of control samples from healthy donors and cancer patients (dated by TCRdb to 2018 to 2020). Trimming takes 4 bases off V and 10 bases off J; junction bases not matched to a gene: 8. For CDR1 and CDR2, the germline V gene lists SGHRS and YFSETQ. Spanning cysteine to phenylalanine, the CDR3 consists of 15 amino acids. Of all the DNA, just the CDR3 is kept, 45 bases in frame from base 1. Libraries came from the immunoSEQ multiplex PCR assay. TCRdb mirrors the immuneACCESS table, restricted to in-frame sequences. Some clones are absent from its copies; in checked studies, under half trace to an unresolved V gene, and the reason for the others is unknown. This sample lists about 120,000 clones; roughly 92% were detected once. Together, the top ten hold over 2.5% of the sample. A single count supports this clone. Its antigen is not yet known. Nothing much larger sits one base from this clone, and base qualities are not available.

The specimen sequenced was blood. Recombination linked TRBV5-1 to TRBJ1-6, and TRBD1 aligns with 10 junction nucleotides. This sequence was found in a man under 40 in good health. The CDR3 protein: CASSGPGTGVSPLHF. The DNA reads TGCGCCAGCAGCGGCCCCGGGACAGGGGTCTCACCCCTCCACTTT. Beyond the CDR3, the reference TRBV5-1 and TRBJ1-6 genes provide the residues; the full variable domain reads: KAGVTQTPRYLIKTRGQQVTLSCSPISGHRSVSWYQQTPGQGLQFLFEYFSETQRNKGNFPGRFSGRQFSNSRSEMNVSTLELGDSALYLCASSGPGTGVSPLHFGNGTRLTVT.